This is a list of T cell receptor beta chains from one sample in a study of OX40 agonist ivuxolimab in advanced cancers. Data came from immunoSEQ multiplex PCR; TCRdb stores just in-frame clones and leaves some out. In the table there are around 60,000 clones, nearly 85% of which are singletons. The material was CD4+ or CD8+ T cells sorted from blood, obtained in a trial of the OX40 agonist ivuxolimab. The receptors were sampled from an adult with an advanced solid tumor such as melanoma, head and neck, liver or kidney cancer. Both conserved end residues are part of each CDR3. The D gene is left open where the match is weak. Only part of the rows carry a size: once, few, many, or a class if the clone is expanded.

>NA|TRBJ1-2|NA|TRBV28
CASRSGQNYGYTF
TGTGCCAGCAGATCCGGACAGAACTATGGCTACACCTTC
>NA|TRBJ2-7|TRBD1|TRBV9
CASSVARDRDEQYF
TGTGCCAGCAGCGTAGCGAGGGACAGGGACGAGCAGTACTTC
>once|TRBJ1-5|NA|TRBV28
CASWGQRHQPQHF
TGTGCCAGCTGGGGGCAGAGACATCAGCCCCAGCATTTT
>NA|TRBJ2-7|NA|TRBV4-3
CASSQRVGDEQYF
TGCGCCAGCAGCCAACGGGTCGGAGACGAGCAGTACTTC
>medium-sized|TRBJ1-6|TRBD1|TRBV6-1
CASSEGTGGSPLHF
TGTGCCAGCAGTGAAGGGACAGGGGGCTCACCCCTCCACTTT
>NA|TRBJ2-3|NA|TRBV12-1
CASSPQTSGRTDTQYF
TGTGCCAGCAGCCCCCAGACTAGCGGGCGGACAGATACGCAGTATTTT
>NA|TRBJ2-1|NA|TRBV11-2
CASSLDPRASYNEQFF
TGTGCCAGCAGCTTAGACCCGAGGGCCTCCTACAATGAGCAGTTCTTC
>NA|TRBJ2-2|NA|TRBV19
CASSIQQIGELFF
TGTGCCAGTAGTATACAGCAGATCGGGGAGCTGTTTTTT
>NA|TRBJ1-6|NA|TRBV7-9
CASREGNYNSPLHF
TGTGCCAGCAGGGAAGGGAATTATAATTCACCCCTCCACTTT
>NA|TRBJ2-5|NA|TRBV5-8
CASSLLETQYF
TGTGCCAGCAGCTTGTTAGAGACCCAGTACTTC
>few|TRBJ1-1|NA|TRBV7-3
CASSLGNPRVDTEAFF
TGTGCCAGCAGCTTGGGGAATCCCCGGGTGGACACTGAAGCTTTCTTT
>NA|TRBJ1-4|NA|TRBV5-1
CASSLARVDEKLFF
TGCGCCAGCAGCTTGGCCAGGGTGGATGAAAAACTGTTTTTT
>NA|TRBJ2-5|TRBD2|TRBV6-7
CASSGTSGLQETQYF
TGTGCCAGCAGTGGGACTAGCGGGCTCCAAGAGACCCAGTACTTC
>NA|TRBJ1-2|TRBD1|TRBV4-1
CASSQGRTGVGGYTF
TGCGCCAGCAGCCAAGGGAGGACAGGGGTAGGTGGCTACACCTTC
>NA|TRBJ2-7|NA|TRBV5-1
CASSSGSPLREQYF
TGCGCCAGCAGTTCGGGATCCCCTCTCCGGGAGCAGTACTTC
>NA|TRBJ2-7|TRBD2|TRBV6-1
CASSEWASGGITYEQYF
TGTGCCAGCAGTGAATGGGCTAGCGGGGGCATTACCTACGAGCAGTACTTC
>NA|TRBJ2-5|TRBD2|TRBV2
CASNNRFLAGEQETQYF
TGTGCCAGCAATAATAGGTTTCTAGCGGGGGAACAAGAGACCCAGTACTTC
>NA|TRBJ2-7|NA|TRBV5-1
CASSFAGGGVYEQYF
TGCGCCAGCAGCTTCGCCGGCGGAGGGGTCTACGAGCAGTACTTC
>NA|TRBJ2-5|TRBD2|TRBV7-9
CASSLGMGGGPAETQYF
TGTGCCAGCAGCTTAGGTATGGGGGGAGGGCCGGCAGAGACCCAGTACTTC
>NA|TRBJ2-7|TRBD1|TRBV5-6
CASSWDRYSYEQYF
TGTGCCAGCAGCTGGGACAGATATTCCTACGAGCAGTACTTC
>many|TRBJ2-2|NA|TRBV4-1
CASSQSSRNTGELFF
TGCGCCAGCAGCCAGTCCTCTAGGAACACCGGGGAGCTGTTTTTT
>NA|TRBJ2-5|TRBD1|TRBV7-2
CASSSRTGGDLETQYF
TGTGCCAGCAGCTCGCGGACAGGGGGGGACTTGGAGACCCAGTACTTC
>NA|TRBJ2-5|NA|TRBV6-1
CASSEPGYQETQYF
TGTGCCAGCAGTGAACCGGGCTACCAAGAGACCCAGTACTTC
>NA|TRBJ1-1|NA|TRBV6-5
CASSLTRLTEAFF
TGTGCCAGCAGCTTAACCAGGCTGACTGAAGCTTTCTTT
>NA|TRBJ2-7|TRBD1|TRBV28
CASSSRDRAHEQYF
TGTGCCAGCAGTTCCCGGGACAGGGCCCACGAGCAGTACTTC
>once|TRBJ1-4|NA|TRBV30
CAFHRSGRPNEKLFF
TGTGCCTTCCACCGAAGCGGGCGGCCTAATGAAAAACTGTTTTTT
>NA|TRBJ1-6|NA|TRBV4-3
CASSQVFGDNSPLHF
TGCGCCAGCAGCCAAGTATTCGGCGATAATTCACCCCTCCACTTT
>once|TRBJ1-2|NA|TRBV4-1
CASSHTGTEASYGYTF
TGCGCCAGCAGCCATACCGGGACGGAGGCCTCCTATGGCTACACCTTC
>NA|TRBJ1-6|NA|TRBV15
CATSRDSNSPLHF
TGTGCCACCAGCAGAGACTCTAATTCACCCCTCCACTTT